This T cell receptor (beta chain) was retrieved from a study of T cell responses to AZD1222 COVID-19 vaccine. Whole-study context: Whether given at about 4 or about 12 weeks, second doses were pooled.

V shed 2 bases and J 5 bases; nucleotides not matched to a gene: 13. The CDR3 runs 16 residues. The V gene's germline CDR1 is SGHDT and CDR2 YYEEEE. A word on this clone: What it recognizes is unknown.

Only in-frame clones appear in the TCRdb table, and some are missing; sequencing was by immunoSEQ multiplex PCR. The table has some 130,000 clones, about nine tenths seen once. Regarding the study as a whole: Without day 14 samples, only post-peak T cell repertoires were studied. Along spike, vaccine-associated CD4 TCRs were found throughout, with dominance at 160-218 and 743-854. A mostly white British donor set with more females was recruited, and clonal diversity was possibly underestimated.

The chain has TRBV5-6 and TRBJ2-7, with 7 bases identical to TRBD1. This clonotype was sampled from an adult in good health. This specimen consisted of peripheral blood, obtained on day 0 of AZD1222 vaccination. CDR3 in amino acids: CASSFPLTRGFDEQYF. CDR3 nucleotides: TGTGCCAGCAGCTTCCCCTTGACCAGGGGGTTCGACGAGCAGTACTTC.